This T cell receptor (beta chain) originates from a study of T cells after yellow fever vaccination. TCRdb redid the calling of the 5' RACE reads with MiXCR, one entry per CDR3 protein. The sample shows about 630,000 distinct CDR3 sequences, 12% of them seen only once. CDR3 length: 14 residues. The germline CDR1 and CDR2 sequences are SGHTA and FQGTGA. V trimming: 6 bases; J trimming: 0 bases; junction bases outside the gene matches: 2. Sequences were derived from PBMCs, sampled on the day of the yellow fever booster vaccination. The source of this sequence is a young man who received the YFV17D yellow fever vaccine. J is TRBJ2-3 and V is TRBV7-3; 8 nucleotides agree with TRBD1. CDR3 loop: CASRQGGSTDTQYF. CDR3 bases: TGTGCCAGCAGACAGGGGGGAAGCACAGATACGCAGTATTTT.